A selection of T cell receptor beta chains follows, all from one sample in a study of blood T cell repertoires in COVID-19. Assay: immunoSEQ multiplex PCR; the TCRdb copy retains only in-frame clones and omits some. The table shows about 180,000 clones, with approximately 86% occurring only once. The sequenced material came from PBMCs or T cells enriched from blood (not recorded which). The receptors stem from a man between 60 and 75 years old who had recovered from COVID-19. CDR3s include the opening cysteine and the closing phenylalanine or tryptophan. A D gene is named only where the DNA matches it firmly. The size entry is marked missing in some rows and otherwise reads once, few, many or a size class.

TRBD1	TRBV2	TRBJ1-6	once	TGTGCCAGCAGCCAAGACAGGGGGCCTCATTCACCCCTCCACTTT	CASSQDRGPHSPLHF
TRBD1	TRBV5-1	TRBJ1-1	.	TGCGCCAGCAGCAGAGCACAGGGGACTTTCTCTGAAGCTTTCTTT	CASSRAQGTFSEAFF
TRBD2	TRBV27	TRBJ2-5	.	TGTGCCAGCAGTTTACTAGCGGGGGGGGGAGAGACCCAGTACTTC	CASSLLAGGGETQYF
TRBD2	TRBV24-1	TRBJ2-1	.	TGTGCCACCAGTGGGACTAGCGGGAGATCCAATGAGCAGTTCTTC	CATSGTSGRSNEQFF
.	TRBV15	TRBJ1-3	.	TGTGCCACCAGCAGAGTTCAGGGTGGAAACACCATATATTTT	CATSRVQGGNTIYF
.	TRBV6-5	TRBJ1-1	.	TGTGCCAGCAGCAGGGCGGATGAAGCTTTCTTT	CASSRADEAFF
TRBD2	TRBV27	TRBJ2-5	once	TGTGCCAGCAGTTCAGCGGGAGGATTTGAGACCCAGTACTTC	CASSSAGGFETQYF
.	TRBV5-4	TRBJ1-2	.	TGTGCCAGCAGCTTGGATAGCTATGGCTACACCTTC	CASSLDSYGYTF
.	TRBV5-6	TRBJ2-7	.	TGTGCCAGCAGCTTGGTGTCAGGTTCCGAGCAGTACTTC	CASSLVSGSEQYF
TRBD1	TRBV19	TRBJ1-5	.	TGTGCCAGTAGTATAGGGACAGGCACCAATCAGCCCCAGCATTTT	CASSIGTGTNQPQHF
TRBD1	TRBV30	TRBJ2-7	.	TGTGCCTGGAGTCCTGTTAGGGGGCAATTCTACTACGAGCAGTACTTC	CAWSPVRGQFYYEQYF
TRBD1	TRBV28	TRBJ1-4	once	TGTGCCAGCAGAGCGACAGGGGGACGTGAAAAACTGTTTTTT	CASRATGGREKLFF
.	TRBV2	TRBJ1-5	many	TGTGCCAGCAGGTCGGACGGGGGATGGAATCAGCCCCAGCATTTT	CASRSDGGWNQPQHF
.	TRBV3-1/TRBV3-2	TRBJ1-1	.	TGTGCCAGCAGCCAAGTCCTGCAGACTGAAGCTTTCTTT	CASSQVLQTEAFF
.	TRBV3-1/TRBV3-2	TRBJ1-5	.	TGTGCCAGCAGCCCTACGGGGGATGGTCAGCCCCAGCATTTT	CASSPTGDGQPQHF
TRBD2	TRBV11-3	TRBJ2-1	.	TGTGCCAGCAGCTTAGATTCTAGCGGGGGAAATGAGCAGTTCTTC	CASSLDSSGGNEQFF
.	TRBV28	TRBJ1-1	.	TGTGCCAGCAGTTTAGGGGGGGGGCTTGGTACTGAAGCTTTCTTT	CASSLGGGLGTEAFF
.	TRBV25-1	TRBJ2-7	.	TGTGCCAGCAGTGAATCCGGGGGAGGAGCTTACGAGCAGTACTTC	CASSESGGGAYEQYF
TRBD2	TRBV6-5	TRBJ2-1	.	TGTGCCAGCCCACGGACTAGCGGAAACAATGAGCAGTTCTTC	CASPRTSGNNEQFF
TRBD1	TRBV9	TRBJ1-5	.	TGTGCCAGCAGCGTAGGGCAGGGGGTCGGTCAGCCCCAGCATTTT	CASSVGQGVGQPQHF
TRBD2	TRBV27	TRBJ2-7	.	TGTGCCAGCAGTTTGCAGCGGGGGGGCCTGTACGAGCAGTACTTC	CASSLQRGGLYEQYF
.	TRBV5-1	TRBJ2-5	.	TGCGCCAGCAGCTTGTCTTCAGGCAGCGGCGAGACCCAGTACTTC	CASSLSSGSGETQYF
TRBD1	TRBV9	TRBJ1-1	once	TGTGCCAGCAGCGGACAGGGGGCGGAGACTGAAGCTTTCTTT	CASSGQGAETEAFF
TRBD1	TRBV28	TRBJ1-3	few	TGTGCCAGCAGCACGTCCGACAGGGCCATAAGCTCTGGAAACACCATATATTTT	CASSTSDRAISSGNTIYF
.	TRBV2	TRBJ1-5	.	TGTGCCAGCAGGGGGGCCATTTTACAGCCCCAGCATTTT	CASRGAILQPQHF
.	TRBV10-3	TRBJ1-1	.	TGTGCCATCAGTGTCGGACAGCCAAACACTGAAGCTTTCTTT	CAISVGQPNTEAFF
.	TRBV7-9	TRBJ1-2	.	TGTGCCAGCACACCTAGGACAGCTTACTATGGCTACACCTTC	CASTPRTAYYGYTF
.	TRBV11-2	TRBJ1-1	.	TGTGCCAGCAGACCGGGTCCTGAAGCTTTCTTT	CASRPGPEAFF
.	TRBV24-1	TRBJ2-1	.	TGTGCCACCAGTGCCAGAATCTACAATGAGCAGTTCTTC	CATSARIYNEQFF
TRBD1	TRBV3-1/TRBV3-2	TRBJ1-6	.	TGTGCCAGCAGCCAAGCAGGGGGCTTAAATTCACCCCTCCACTTT	CASSQAGGLNSPLHF
TRBD2	TRBV10-1	TRBJ2-7	.	TGCGCCAGCAGTGAGTCGGGGACTAGCGGAGGGCACCCCTACGAGCAGTACTTC	CASSESGTSGGHPYEQYF
.	TRBV6-5	TRBJ1-1	once	TGTGCCAGCATAGAGGACACTGAAGCTTTCTTT	CASIEDTEAFF
TRBD1	TRBV6-5	TRBJ1-2	.	TGTGCCAGCAGGGGGACAGGGGGTAACTATGGCTACACCTTC	CASRGTGGNYGYTF
.	TRBV5-6	TRBJ2-7	.	TGTGCCAGCAGCTTGGAAAGGGAGACTCTACAGGAGCAGTACTTC	CASSLERETLQEQYF
.	TRBV11-2	TRBJ2-5	.	TGTGCCAGCAGATCACAGGGAAGAGAGACCCAGTACTTC	CASRSQGRETQYF
.	TRBV4-2	TRBJ2-5	.	TGTGCCAGCAGCCAAGGGGGGCTAGCGGTACAAGAGACCCAGTACTTC	CASSQGGLAVQETQYF
.	TRBV11-2	TRBJ2-6	.	TGTGCCAGCAGCTTAGTTGGACAGCCCCGCTCTGGGGCCAACGTCCTGACTTTC	CASSLVGQPRSGANVLTF
TRBD1	TRBV6-6	TRBJ2-7	few	TGTGCCAGACCAGGGAAGAGGGACAGGGGGTACGAGCAGTACTTC	CARPGKRDRGYEQYF
.	TRBV28	TRBJ1-1	.	TGTGCCAGCAGTGAGGACAGAAACACTGAAGCTTTCTTT	CASSEDRNTEAFF
TRBD1	TRBV28	TRBJ1-5	.	TGTGCCAGCAGCCTCGACAGGGGCTTGCAGCCCCAGCATTTT	CASSLDRGLQPQHF